Listed here are 22 T cell receptor beta chains from one sample, sequenced in a study of PD-L1 blockade in urothelial cancer. Assay used: immunoSEQ multiplex PCR; TCRdb lists only in-frame clones, some missing. The sample lists some 71,000 clones; 86% were seen once. Described time point: pretreatment peripheral blood. The input for sequencing was PBMCs, taken around atezolizumab (anti-PD-L1) treatment. The receptors shown here come from a man in his sixties with urothelial cancer.

The rearrangement joins TRBV7-2 to TRBJ2-5, with 9 bases aligning to TRBD2. V was clipped by 5 bases and J by 5 bases; unmatched bases: 3. This CDR3 is built from 13 residues. From germline, CDR1 is SGHTA and CDR2 FQGNSA. The CDR3 DNA reads as TGTGCCAGCAGCCGTAGCGGGGGTGAGACCCAGTACTTC. Amino acids: CASSRSGGETQYF.

V usage is TRBV16 and J usage is TRBJ1-1; 8 positions match TRBD1. V lost 5 bases to trimming and J lost 1 base; unmatched junction nucleotides: 12. This CDR3 has 17 amino acids. CDR1 KGHSY and CDR2 FQNENV come from the germline V gene. DNA for the CDR3: TGTGCCAGCAGCACTGGACAGGGCTCGCGTCGGAACACTGAAGCTTTCTTT. Translation gives CASSTGQGSRRNTEAFF.

J is TRBJ1-1 and V is TRBV7-3; D is undetermined. Trimming stripped 2 bases from V and 3 bases from J, with 10 bases between. The germline V gene encodes CDR1 SGHTA and CDR2 FQGTGA. CDR3 length equals 14 residues. This CDR3 reads CASSLQGEDTEAFF. CDR3 coding DNA: TGTGCCAGCAGCTTACAAGGAGAGGACACTGAAGCTTTCTTT.

The V call is TRBV18, the J call TRBJ1-2; 9 nucleotides line up with TRBD1. Per the germline V gene, CDR1 is KGHSH and CDR2 is LQKENI. The CDR3 contains 14 residues. V lost 6 bases, J lost 4 bases, and 6 bases stayed unmatched. CDR3 nucleotides: TGTGCCAGCTCCCTTGACAGGGGGGTCTATGGCTACACCTTC. This codes for CASSLDRGVYGYTF.

The chain is built from TRBV7-3 and TRBJ2-3, with 7 nucleotides matching TRBD2. The V gene's germline CDR1 is SGHTA and CDR2 FQGTGA. The CDR3 sequence is 16 residues long. With 3 bases clipped from V and 2 bases from J, the junction kept 8 bases outside the gene matches. CDR3: CASSFLTSPYTDTQYF. The CDR3 region has the DNA TGTGCCAGCAGCTTCCTGACTAGCCCATACACAGATACGCAGTATTTT.

The CDR3 reads CASSLTSGVSYNEQFF. CDR3 sequence (DNA): TGTGCCAGCAGCCTTACGAGCGGGGTGAGCTACAATGAGCAGTTCTTC. The chain has TRBV14 and TRBJ2-1; 7 bases map to TRBD2. CDR1 is SGHDN, CDR2 FVKESK, per germline. The CDR3 length is 16 residues. J was trimmed by 3 bases and V by 4 bases; bases with no gene match: 9.

V gene TRBV5-1 combines with J gene TRBJ2-2; tentatively, D is TRBD2 (5 bases). In germline, CDR1 is SGHRS, CDR2 YFSETQ. The CDR3 extends over 15 amino acids. V was pared by 2 bases and J by 7 bases, with 15 bases between. Here the CDR3 reads CASSFRTDRGGELFF. The CDR3 DNA reads TGCGCCAGCAGCTTCCGGACTGATCGTGGCGGGGAGCTGTTTTTT.

This chain joins TRBV2 and TRBJ2-3; 12 bases line up with TRBD2. With V trimmed by 2 bases and J by 3 bases, 3 bases remained unmatched. The CDR3 is made up of 16 amino acids. From germline, CDR1 is SNHLY and CDR2 FYNNEI. CDR3 sequence reads: CASSESSGGETDTQYF. CDR3 bases: TGTGCCAGCAGTGAATCTAGCGGGGGGGAGACAGATACGCAGTATTTT. Drawing the rest from reference TRBV2 and TRBJ2-3, the complete variable domain is EPEVTQTPSHQVTQMGQEVILRCVPISNHLYFYWYRQILGQKVEFLVSFYNNEISEKSEIFDDQFSVERPDGSNFTLKIRSTKLEDSAMYFCASSESSGGETDTQYFGPGTRLTVL.

The chain combines TRBV7-9 with TRBJ2-7; 9 bases fit TRBD2. V shed 5 bases and J 5 bases; nucleotides not matched to a gene: 7. The CDR3 length is 14 residues. Looked up from germline, CDR1 is SEHNR and CDR2 is FQNEAQ (reference sequence). Written as DNA, the CDR3 is TGTGCCAGCAGCAAGGGGACTAGCTACCACGAGCAGTACTTC. It codes for CASSKGTSYHEQYF.

This clone occurred once. The J gene is TRBJ1-2, the V gene TRBV6-5, with D possibly being TRBD1 (5 bases). The CDR3 length is 14 residues. Germline lookup yields CDR1 MNHEY and CDR2 SVGAGI. The V gene lost 7 bases and the J gene lost 6 bases, with 18 bases spanning the gap. The DNA for the CDR3 is TGTGCCAGCACCAACCGGGACCGACTAGATGGCTACACCTTC. Translated, it gives CASTNRDRLDGYTF.

The table lists this clone with a count of one. The chain employs TRBV5-5 and TRBJ2-7, with 10 bases aligning to TRBD1. CDR3 length: 16 amino acids. Losses at the gene ends were 3 bases for V and 6 bases for J; bases not matched to a gene: 12. Germline V gene sequence: CDR1 SGHKS, CDR2 YYEKEE (reference sequence). The CDR3 is CASSSWDRGSRFEQYF. In DNA, the CDR3 is TGTGCCAGCAGCTCCTGGGACAGGGGCTCTAGATTCGAGCAGTACTTC.

The count of this clone is one. The chain uses TRBV5-4 and TRBJ2-6; D unclear. The CDR3 is made up of 16 amino acids. Trimming took 1 base from V and 0 from J, leaving 8 bases between them. The germline V gene has CDR1 SGHNT and CDR2 YYREEE (reference sequence). The chain's CDR3 is CASSLRLGSGANVLTF. The DNA of the CDR3 is TGTGCCAGCAGCTTGCGACTGGGCTCTGGGGCCAACGTCCTGACTTTC.

This sequence joins TRBV19 and TRBJ1-6; the match to TRBD1 covers 7 bases. This CDR3 comprises 16 residues. Trimming at V came to 6 bases and at J to 2 bases, leaving 7 bases not matched to a gene. The germline V gene has CDR1 LNHDA and CDR2 SQIVND (reference sequence). CDR3 coding DNA: TGTGCCAGTAGCATGACAGGGATCACCTATAATTCACCCCTCCACTTT. It specifies CASSMTGITYNSPLHF.

V is TRBV4-3 and J is TRBJ2-7, with 7 bases matching TRBD1. This CDR3 has 14 amino acids. V gave up 2 bases and J gave up 3 bases; unmatched junction bases: 4. Looked up from germline, CDR1 is LGHNA and CDR2 is YSLEER. The CDR3 sequence is CASSQMGQSYEQYF. The CDR3 DNA follows: TGCGCCAGCAGCCAAATGGGACAGAGCTACGAGCAGTACTTC.

V gene TRBV7-3 combines with J gene TRBJ1-1; D is possibly TRBD1 (6 bases). Trimming pared 5 bases from V and 6 bases from J, leaving 16 bases between. CDR1 and CDR2 from the germline V gene are SGHTA and FQGTGA. The CDR3 covers 14 residues. The CDR3 is CASSPGGQGSEAFF. CDR3 DNA sequence: TGTGCCAGCAGCCCCGGGGGGCAGGGGTCTGAAGCTTTCTTT.

The chain recombines TRBV7-9 with TRBJ2-7, with TRBD1 matching over 8 bases. This CDR3 is 15 amino acids long. With 5 bases clipped from V and 3 bases from J, the junction kept 9 bases outside the gene matches. Germline-derived CDR1 and CDR2 are SEHNR and FQNEAQ (reference sequence). The CDR3 region has the DNA TGTGCCAGCAGCCCAGGTTGGGACAGGCTCTACGAGCAGTACTTC. Residues: CASSPGWDRLYEQYF.

Only a few counts were recorded for this clone. The chain has TRBV14 and TRBJ2-2, with 10 bases fitting TRBD1. CDR1 is SGHDN, CDR2 FVKESK, per germline. There are 16 residues in the CDR3. V was pared by 2 bases and J by 6 bases, with 6 bases of the junction left unmatched. CDR3 coding DNA: TGTGCCAGCAGCCAACGGACAGGGGGGTATTCCGGGGAGCTGTTTTTT. Translation gives CASSQRTGGYSGELFF.

This chain connects TRBV7-6 to TRBJ2-1; the match to TRBD1 covers 8 bases. The V gene end was trimmed by 7 bases and the J gene end by 8 bases; junction bases not matched to a gene: 10. Germline loops: CDR1 SGHVS, CDR2 FNYEAQ. This CDR3 has 14 residues. In DNA form, the CDR3 reads TGTGCCAGCACCAAATGGCAGGGGGCGTATGAGCAGTTCTTC. Translation: CASTKWQGAYEQFF. Full variable domain (outside the CDR3, taken from reference TRBV7-6 and TRBJ2-1): GAGVSQSPRYKVTKRGQDVALRCDPISGHVSLYWYRQALGQGPEFLTYFNYEAQQDKSGLPNDRFSAERPEGSISTLTIQRTEQRDSAMYRCASTKWQGAYEQFFGPGTRLTVL.

The chain uses TRBV15 and TRBJ2-5, with 8 bases lining up with TRBD2. Germline lookup yields CDR1 LNHNV and CDR2 YYDKDF (reference sequence). The CDR3 is made up of 18 amino acids. Unmatched junction bases numbered 10, after V lost 0 bases and J lost 1 base. The CDR3: CATSRDRFSRGAQETQYF. The CDR3 nucleotides read TGTGCCACCAGCAGAGATCGGTTCTCGCGGGGGGCCCAAGAGACCCAGTACTTC.

The chain combines TRBV29-1 with TRBJ2-3, with 8 nucleotides matching TRBD2. Germline values: CDR1 SQVTM, CDR2 ANQGSEA. The CDR3 is 14 amino acids. Trimming cost V 6 bases and J 4 bases; bases outside gene matches: 9. The CDR3 bases are TGCAGCGTCGGTAGCGGGGAGGTAGCAGATACGCAGTATTTT. Translation gives CSVGSGEVADTQYF.

The chain couples TRBV19 to TRBJ2-3, with 8 bases lining up with TRBD2. The ends lost 7 bases at V and 1 base at J; junction bases unmatched: 7. The CDR3 runs to 15 residues. CDR1 LNHDA and CDR2 SQIVND come from the germline V gene (reference sequence). The DNA of the CDR3 is TGTGCCAGTACCCTCGGGGGGGCTGGCACAGATACGCAGTATTTT. It translates to CASTLGGAGTDTQYF.

V gene TRBV10-3 combines with J gene TRBJ2-7, with 7 nucleotides matching TRBD1. The germline V gene has CDR1 ENHRY and CDR2 SYGVKD. This CDR3 has 15 residues. The J segment lost 0 bases and the V segment lost 6 bases, leaving 8 bases of the junction unmatched. The CDR3 is CAIRSTGDSSYEQYF. For the CDR3, the DNA is TGTGCCATCAGGAGCACAGGGGACAGCTCCTACGAGCAGTACTTC.